This TCR beta chain comes out of a study of blood T cell repertoires in COVID-19. This CDR3 is 14 amino acids long. Per germline, CDR1 MNHEY and CDR2 SVGAGI. V was cut by 6 bases and J by 1 base, with 12 bases left in between. In its sample, this clone was seen a few times. The table came from immunoSEQ multiplex PCR; TCRdb's copy has only in-frame clones and leaves some out. The table records over 45,000 clones, under 85% of them present only once. The chain joins TRBV6-5 to TRBJ1-2, with TRBD1 as a possible D gene (5 bases). The TCR comes from a man aged 55 to 70 with active COVID-19. Sequences were obtained from peripheral blood. The CDR3 region is CASRVNRINYGYTF. Written as DNA, the CDR3 is TGTGCCAGCAGGGTTAACAGGATTAACTATGGCTACACCTTC.